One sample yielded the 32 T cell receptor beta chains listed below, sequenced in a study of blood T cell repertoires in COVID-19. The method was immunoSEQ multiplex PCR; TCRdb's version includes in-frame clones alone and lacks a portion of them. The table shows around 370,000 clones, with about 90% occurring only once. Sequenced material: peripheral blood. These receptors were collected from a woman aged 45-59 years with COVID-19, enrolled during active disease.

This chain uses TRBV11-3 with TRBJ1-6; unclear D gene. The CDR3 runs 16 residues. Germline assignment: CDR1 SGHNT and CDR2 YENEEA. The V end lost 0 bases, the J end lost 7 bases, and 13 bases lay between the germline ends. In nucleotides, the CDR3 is TGTGCCAGCAGCTTAGATCCGGGAAGGTCCAATTCACCCCTCCACTTT. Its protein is CASSLDPGRSNSPLHF.

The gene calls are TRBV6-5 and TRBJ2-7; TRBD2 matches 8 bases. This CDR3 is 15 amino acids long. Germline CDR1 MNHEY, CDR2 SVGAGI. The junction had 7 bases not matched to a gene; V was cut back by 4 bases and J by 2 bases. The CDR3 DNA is TGTGCCAGCAGTTGGCTAGCGGGCGAAGCCTACGAGCAGTACTTC. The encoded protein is CASSWLAGEAYEQYF.

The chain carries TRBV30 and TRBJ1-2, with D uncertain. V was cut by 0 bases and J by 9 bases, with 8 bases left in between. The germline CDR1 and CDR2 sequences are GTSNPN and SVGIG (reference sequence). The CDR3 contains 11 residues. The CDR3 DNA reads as TGTGCCTGGAGTGTACAAGTAAGCTACACCTTC. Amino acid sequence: CAWSVQVSYTF. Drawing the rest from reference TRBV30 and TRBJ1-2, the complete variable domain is SQTIHQWPATLVQPVGSPLSLECTVEGTSNPNLYWYRQAAGRGLQLLFYSVGIGQISSEVPQNLSASRPQDRQFILSSKKLLLSDSGFYLCAWSVQVSYTFGSGTRLTVV.

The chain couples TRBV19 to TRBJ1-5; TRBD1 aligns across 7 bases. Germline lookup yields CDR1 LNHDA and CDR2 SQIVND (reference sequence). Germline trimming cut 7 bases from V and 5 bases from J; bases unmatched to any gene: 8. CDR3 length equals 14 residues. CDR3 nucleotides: TGTGCCAGTAATCCGGCAGGGGGGCATCAGCCCCAGCATTTT. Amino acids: CASNPAGGHQPQHF.

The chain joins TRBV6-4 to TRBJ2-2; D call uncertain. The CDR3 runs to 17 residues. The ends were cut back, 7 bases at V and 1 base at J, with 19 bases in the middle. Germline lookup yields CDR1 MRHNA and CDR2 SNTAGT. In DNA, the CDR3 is TGTGCCAGCAAAGGAGTATGGCGCCACTTGAACACCGGGGAGCTGTTTTTT. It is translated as CASKGVWRHLNTGELFF.

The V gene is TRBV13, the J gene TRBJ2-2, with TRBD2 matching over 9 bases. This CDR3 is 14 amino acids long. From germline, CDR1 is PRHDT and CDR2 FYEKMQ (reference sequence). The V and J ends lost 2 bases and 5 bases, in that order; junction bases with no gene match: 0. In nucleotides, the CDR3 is TGTGCCAGCAGCTTACTAGCGGGAACCGGGGAGCTGTTTTTT. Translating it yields CASSLLAGTGELFF.

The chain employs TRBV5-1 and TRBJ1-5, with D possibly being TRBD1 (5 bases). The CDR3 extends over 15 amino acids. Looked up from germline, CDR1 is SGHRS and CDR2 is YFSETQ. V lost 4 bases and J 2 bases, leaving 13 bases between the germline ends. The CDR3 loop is CASSPTAGGNQPQHF. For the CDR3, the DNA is TGCGCCAGCAGCCCAACGGCGGGGGGCAATCAGCCCCAGCATTTT.

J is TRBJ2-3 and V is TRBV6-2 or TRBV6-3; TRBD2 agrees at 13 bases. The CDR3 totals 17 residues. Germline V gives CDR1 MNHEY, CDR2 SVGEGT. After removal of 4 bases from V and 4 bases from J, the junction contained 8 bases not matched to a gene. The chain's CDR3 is CASSWRTSGSRADTQYF. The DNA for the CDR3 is TGTGCCAGCAGTTGGAGGACTAGCGGGAGTAGGGCAGATACGCAGTATTTT.

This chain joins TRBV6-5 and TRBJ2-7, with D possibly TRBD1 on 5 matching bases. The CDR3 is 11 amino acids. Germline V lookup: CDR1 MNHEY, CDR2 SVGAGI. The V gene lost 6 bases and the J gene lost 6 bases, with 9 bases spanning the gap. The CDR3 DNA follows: TGTGCCAGCAGGAGAAGGGGCGAGCAGTACTTC. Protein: CASRRRGEQYF.

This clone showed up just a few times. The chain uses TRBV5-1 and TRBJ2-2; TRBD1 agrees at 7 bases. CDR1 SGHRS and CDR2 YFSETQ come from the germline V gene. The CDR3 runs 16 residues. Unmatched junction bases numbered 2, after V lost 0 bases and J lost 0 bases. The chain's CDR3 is CASSLAGQANTGELFF. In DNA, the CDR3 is TGCGCCAGCAGCTTGGCTGGACAGGCGAACACCGGGGAGCTGTTTTTT.

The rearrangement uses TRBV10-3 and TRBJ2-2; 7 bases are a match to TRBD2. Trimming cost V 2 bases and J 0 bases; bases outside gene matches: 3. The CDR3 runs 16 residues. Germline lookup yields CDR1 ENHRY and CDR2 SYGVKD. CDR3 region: CAISEKGLANTGELFF. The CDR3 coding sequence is TGTGCCATCAGTGAGAAAGGACTAGCGAACACCGGGGAGCTGTTTTTT.

The CDR3: CASSLASGGSYEQYF. CDR3 in DNA: TGTGCCAGCAGCTTAGCCAGCGGGGGATCCTACGAGCAGTACTTC. The chain recombines TRBV11-3 with TRBJ2-7; 8 positions agree with TRBD2. The CDR3 runs to 15 residues. V was clipped by 1 base and J by 1 base; unmatched bases: 3. The germline gives CDR1 SGHNT, CDR2 YENEEA.

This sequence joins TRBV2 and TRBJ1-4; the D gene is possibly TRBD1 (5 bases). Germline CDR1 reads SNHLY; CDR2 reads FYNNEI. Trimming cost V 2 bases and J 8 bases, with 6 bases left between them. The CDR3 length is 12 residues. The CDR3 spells CASSEQGEKLFF. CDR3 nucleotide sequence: TGTGCCAGCAGTGAACAGGGCGAAAAACTGTTTTTT.

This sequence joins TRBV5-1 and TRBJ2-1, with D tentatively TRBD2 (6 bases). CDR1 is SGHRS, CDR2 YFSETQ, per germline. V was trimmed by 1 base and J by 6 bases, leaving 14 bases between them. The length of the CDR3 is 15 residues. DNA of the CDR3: TGCGCCAGCAGCTTGTGGGGCACTAGCATCAATGAGCAGTTCTTC. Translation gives CASSLWGTSINEQFF.

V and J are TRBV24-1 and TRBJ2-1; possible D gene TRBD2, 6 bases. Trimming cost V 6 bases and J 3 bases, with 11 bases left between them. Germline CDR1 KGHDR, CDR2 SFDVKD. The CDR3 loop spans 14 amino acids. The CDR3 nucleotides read TGTGCCACCAGTCAGGTGGGAGGCTACAATGAGCAGTTCTTC. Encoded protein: CATSQVGGYNEQFF.

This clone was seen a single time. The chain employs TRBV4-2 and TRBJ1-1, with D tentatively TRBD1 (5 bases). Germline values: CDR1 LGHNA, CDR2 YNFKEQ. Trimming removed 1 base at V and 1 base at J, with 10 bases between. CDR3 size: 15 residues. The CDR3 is CASSQVQGGNTEAFF. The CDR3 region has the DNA TGTGCCAGCAGCCAAGTTCAGGGAGGGAACACTGAAGCTTTCTTT.

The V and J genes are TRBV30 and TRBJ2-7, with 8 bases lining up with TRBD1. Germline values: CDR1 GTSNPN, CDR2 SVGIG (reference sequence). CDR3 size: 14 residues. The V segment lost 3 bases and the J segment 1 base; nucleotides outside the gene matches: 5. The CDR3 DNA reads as TGTGCCTGGAGACGGACAGGGATTTCCTACGAGCAGTACTTC. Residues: CAWRRTGISYEQYF.

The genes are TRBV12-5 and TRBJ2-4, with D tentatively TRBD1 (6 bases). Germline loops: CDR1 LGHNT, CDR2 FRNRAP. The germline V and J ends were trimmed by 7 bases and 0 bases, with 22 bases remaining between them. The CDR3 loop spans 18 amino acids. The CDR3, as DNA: TGTGCTAGTGTCGAGCCCGGACAGAGGAGAATAGCCAAAAACATTCAGTACTTC. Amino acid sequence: CASVEPGQRRIAKNIQYF.

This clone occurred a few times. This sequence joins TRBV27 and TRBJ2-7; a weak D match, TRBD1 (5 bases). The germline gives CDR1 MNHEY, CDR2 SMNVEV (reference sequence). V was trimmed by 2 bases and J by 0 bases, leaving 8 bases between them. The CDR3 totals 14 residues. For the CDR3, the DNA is TGTGCCAGCAGTTTAGGGGCAGTCTCCTACGAGCAGTACTTC. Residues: CASSLGAVSYEQYF.

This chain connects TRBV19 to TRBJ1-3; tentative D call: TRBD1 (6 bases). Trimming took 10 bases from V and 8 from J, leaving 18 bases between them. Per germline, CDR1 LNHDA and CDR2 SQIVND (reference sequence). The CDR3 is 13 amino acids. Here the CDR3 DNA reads TGTGCCACCGCATGGGGGACAACAGACACCATATATTTT. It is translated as CATAWGTTDTIYF.

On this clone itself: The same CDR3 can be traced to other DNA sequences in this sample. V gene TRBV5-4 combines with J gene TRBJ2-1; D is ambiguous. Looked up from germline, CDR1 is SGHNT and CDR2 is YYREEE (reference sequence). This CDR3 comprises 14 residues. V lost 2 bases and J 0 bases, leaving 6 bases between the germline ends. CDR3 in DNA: TGTGCCAGCAGCTTAGATAGCTCCTACAATGAGCAGTTCTTC. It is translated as CASSLDSSYNEQFF.

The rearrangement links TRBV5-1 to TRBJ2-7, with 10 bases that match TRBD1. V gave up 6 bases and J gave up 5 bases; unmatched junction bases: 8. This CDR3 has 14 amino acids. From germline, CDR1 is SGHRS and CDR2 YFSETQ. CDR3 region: CASNTGTGDNEQYF. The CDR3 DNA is TGCGCCAGCAACACCGGGACAGGGGATAACGAGCAGTACTTC.

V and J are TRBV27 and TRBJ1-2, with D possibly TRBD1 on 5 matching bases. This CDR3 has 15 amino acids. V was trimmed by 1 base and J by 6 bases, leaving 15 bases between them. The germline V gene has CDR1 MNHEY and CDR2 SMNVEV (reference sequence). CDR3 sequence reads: CASSLYDSAAHGYTF. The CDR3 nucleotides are TGTGCCAGCAGTTTATACGACAGTGCGGCGCATGGCTACACCTTC.

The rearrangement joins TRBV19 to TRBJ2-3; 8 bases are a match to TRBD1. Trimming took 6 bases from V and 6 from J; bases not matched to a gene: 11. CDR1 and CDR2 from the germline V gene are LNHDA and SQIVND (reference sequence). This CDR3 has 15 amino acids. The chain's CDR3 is CASRSTGVRVDTQYF. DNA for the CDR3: TGTGCCAGTAGGTCGACAGGGGTAAGGGTCGATACGCAGTATTTT.

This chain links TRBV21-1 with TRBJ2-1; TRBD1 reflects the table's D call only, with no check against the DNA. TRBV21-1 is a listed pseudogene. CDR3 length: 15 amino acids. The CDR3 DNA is TGTGCCAGCCACGGGGGGACAGGGAACAGGCATGAGCAGTTCTTC. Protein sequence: CASHGGTGNRHEQFF.

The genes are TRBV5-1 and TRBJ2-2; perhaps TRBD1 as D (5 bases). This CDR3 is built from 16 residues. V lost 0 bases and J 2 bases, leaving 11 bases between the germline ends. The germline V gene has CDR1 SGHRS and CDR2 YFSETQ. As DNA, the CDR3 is TGCGCCAGCAGCTTGGACGGCAGGACAAACACCGGGGAGCTGTTTTTT. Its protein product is CASSLDGRTNTGELFF.

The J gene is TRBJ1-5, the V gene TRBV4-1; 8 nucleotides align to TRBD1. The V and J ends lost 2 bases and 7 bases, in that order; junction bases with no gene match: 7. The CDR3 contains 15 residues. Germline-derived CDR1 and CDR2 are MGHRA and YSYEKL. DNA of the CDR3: TGCGCCAGCAGCCAACAGGGGGCGCATGGGCAGCCCCAGCATTTT. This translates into CASSQQGAHGQPQHF.

CDR3 nucleotides: TGTGCCAGCAGCCAACGGACAGGGGGACAGGTCCAAGAGACCCAGTACTTC. Protein product: CASSQRTGGQVQETQYF. The V gene is TRBV7-2, the J gene TRBJ2-5, with 10 positions matching TRBD1. CDR1 and CDR2 (germline): SGHTA, FQGNSA. V dropped 5 bases and J dropped 1; count of bases not matched to a gene: 10. The CDR3 is 17 amino acids.

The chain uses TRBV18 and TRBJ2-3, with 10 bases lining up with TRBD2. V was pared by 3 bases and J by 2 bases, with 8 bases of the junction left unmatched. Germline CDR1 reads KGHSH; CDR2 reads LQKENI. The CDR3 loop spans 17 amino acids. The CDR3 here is CASSPPGTSVPTDTQYF. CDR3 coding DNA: TGTGCCAGCTCACCTCCCGGGACTAGCGTCCCCACAGATACGCAGTATTTT.

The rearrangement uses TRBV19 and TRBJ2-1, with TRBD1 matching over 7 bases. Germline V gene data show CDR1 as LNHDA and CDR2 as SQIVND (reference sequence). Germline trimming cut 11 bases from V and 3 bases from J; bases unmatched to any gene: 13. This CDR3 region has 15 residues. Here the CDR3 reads CAVSGTAYFYNEQFF. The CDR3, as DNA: TGTGCCGTCTCCGGGACAGCATACTTCTACAATGAGCAGTTCTTC.

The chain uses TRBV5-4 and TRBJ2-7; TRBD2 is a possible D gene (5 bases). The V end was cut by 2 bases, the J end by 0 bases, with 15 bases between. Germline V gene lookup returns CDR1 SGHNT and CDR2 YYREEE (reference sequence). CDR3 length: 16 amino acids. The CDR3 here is CASSFGRGLGSYEQYF. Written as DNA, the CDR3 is TGTGCCAGCAGCTTTGGACGGGGTTTAGGCTCCTACGAGCAGTACTTC.

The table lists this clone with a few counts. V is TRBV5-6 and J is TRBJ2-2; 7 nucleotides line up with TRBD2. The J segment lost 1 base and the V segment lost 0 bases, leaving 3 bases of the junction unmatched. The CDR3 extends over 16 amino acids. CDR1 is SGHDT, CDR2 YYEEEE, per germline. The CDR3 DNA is TGTGCCAGCAGCTTGGAAAAGCGGGGGAACACCGGGGAGCTGTTTTTT. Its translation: CASSLEKRGNTGELFF.